This T cell receptor beta chain emerged from a study of Ad26.COV2.S vaccination and SARS-CoV-2 variants. Some clones are missing from TCRdb's copy, which holds only in-frame ones; the method was immunoSEQ multiplex PCR. The repertoire holds approximately 240,000 clones, with approximately 87% as singletons. As to treatment: some 20 received Ad26.COV2.S at low or high dose, single or two shots; several received placebo; per-sample allocation not given. The study sampled participants on day 63 after the first vaccine or placebo injection. Within Boston, the person who donated was an adult of 18-55 years. V dropped 7 bases and J dropped 5; count of bases not matched to a gene: 11. This CDR3 comprises 15 residues. Germline values: CDR1 LGHDT, CDR2 YNNKEL (reference sequence). This clone has just one count. Its antigen is not known. Study-level findings and limits: Vaccine recipients surpassed placebo recipients in spike-specific TCR breadth. Marked by substantial breadth, spike-specific CD8+ and CD4+ T cell responses were reportedly seen after vaccination. The TCR breadth and depth analyses may have understated or missed part of the total T cell responses.

Sequenced material: peripheral blood, taken in a trial of Ad26.COV2.S vaccine versus placebo. The sequence was collected from a person aged 18 to 65 who received the Ad26.COV2.S COVID-19 vaccine or a placebo. The V and J genes are TRBV3-1 (or the pseudogene TRBV3-2) and TRBJ2-1; 7 bases map to TRBD2. Here the CDR3 reads CASTKVEAGNNEQFF. Here the CDR3 DNA reads TGTGCCAGCACCAAGGTGGAAGCGGGAAACAATGAGCAGTTCTTC.